This TCR beta chain was documented in a study of T cells in Graves' hyperthyroidism and ophthalmopathy. This clonotype was found a few times. Its antigen remains unidentified. Diagnoses were made from clinical symptoms, serum measures (thyroxine and TRAb), thyroid ultrasound and orbital computed tomography. Cells are PBMCs isolated from over 7.5 ml of fresh blood. RNA transcripts served as the template for amplifying TCR beta CDR3 regions. An initial round of RT-PCR targeting the TCR CDR3 relied on the HTBI primer set. Each CDR3 protein gets one entry after TCRdb re-called the multiplex PCR reads with MiXCR. Of around 580,000 distinct CDR3 sequences listed, about a sixth are singletons. Study results and limitations: Model output signaled ophthalmopathy a median roughly 6 months ahead of onset.

CDR1 is SGHRS, CDR2 YFSETQ, per germline. This CDR3 has 17 residues. V was cut by 0 bases and J by 9 bases, with 22 bases left in between. This sequence joins TRBV5-1 and TRBJ2-1; D is unclear. The source material was blood. The clonotype comes from a woman aged 18-35 years with Graves' hyperthyroidism. CDR3 in amino acids: CASSLEVGKRWVGEQFF. CDR3 DNA: TGCGCCAGCAGCTTGGAAGTCGGCAAGCGCTGGGTCGGTGAGCAGTTCTTC.